This T cell receptor beta chain stems from a study of OX40 agonist ivuxolimab in advanced cancers. For the study at large: Hepatocellular carcinoma, melanoma, renal cell or head and neck cancer was diagnosed in the dose-escalation patients.

CDR1 and CDR2 from the germline V gene are LNHDA and SQIVND (reference sequence). There are 17 residues in the CDR3. Trimming removed 6 bases from V and 1 base from J, with 19 bases in between. The repertoire was sequenced with immunoSEQ multiplex PCR; TCRdb's copy has only in-frame clones and lacks some. The sample holds fewer than 35,000 clones; about four fifths are singletons and the top ten take about 20%. Concerning this clone itself: Its antigen is as yet unknown.

Findings of the study overall: In CD8+ T cells, expanded clones were on average more numerous than in CD4+. The antigen specificity of the peripheral T cells (those that were expanded) was not determined. In a subset of nonresponders, normalized T-cell clonal expansion was also low.

The TCR originated in an adult with an advanced solid tumor such as melanoma, head and neck, liver or kidney cancer. The sequencing here drew on CD4+ or CD8+ T cells sorted from blood, taken in a trial of the OX40 agonist ivuxolimab. V and J are TRBV19 and TRBJ1-5; D perhaps matches TRBD1 (5 bases). CDR3 nucleotide sequence: TGTGCCAGTAGGAGGGGATCCGGGGGGTTGAGCAATCAGCCCCAGCATTTT. Residues: CASRRGSGGLSNQPQHF.